The present TCR beta chain was sequenced within a study of T-cell reconstitution after alpha-beta-depleted transplantation in children. For TCRbeta, the library was prepared with unique molecular identifiers. MiXCR was run by TCRdb on the PCR reads, yielding one entry per CDR3 protein. Of 190,000 or so distinct CDR3 sequences in the sample, more than 12% were seen once. In germline, CDR1 is SGHRS, CDR2 YFSETQ. Trimming at V came to 4 bases and at J to 1 base, leaving 4 bases not matched to a gene. This CDR3 comprises 15 residues. This clonotype showed up many times. This receptor was obtained from a human donor who donated a stem cell graft to a child with acute lymphoblastic leukemia. Sequencing was performed on PBMCs from the stem cell graft donor, taken from the stem cell graft. The V call is TRBV5-1, the J call TRBJ2-3, with 9 bases lining up with TRBD2. Written as DNA, the CDR3 is TGCGCCAGCAGCATGGGACTAGCAGGCACAGATACGCAGTATTTT. Encoded protein: CASSMGLAGTDTQYF.